The rows below give T cell receptor beta chains drawn from one sample of a study of blood T cell repertoires in COVID-19. Profiled with immunoSEQ multiplex PCR; TCRdb holds only in-frame clones, not every one. This sample has under 200,000 clones, with approximately 86% found just once. The sample comprised peripheral blood. Every receptor here comes from a woman in her sixties who had recovered from COVID-19. Each CDR3 is given with its conserved first and last residue. D genes are given only for firm matches. Not all rows give a size; the values are once, few, many and, for expanded clones, a class.

d_call: .
v_call: TRBV28
j_call: TRBJ2-3
clone_size: .
cdr3_nt: TGTGCCAGCAGTACTAGCACCCCTCTGGATACGCAGTATTTT
cdr3_aa: CASSTSTPLDTQYF

d_call: TRBD2
v_call: TRBV7-3
j_call: TRBJ2-1
clone_size: .
cdr3_nt: TGTGCCAGCAGCTTAACGACTAGCGGGCGGCATGAGCAGTTCTTC
cdr3_aa: CASSLTTSGRHEQFF

d_call: TRBD1
v_call: TRBV2
j_call: TRBJ1-2
clone_size: once
cdr3_nt: TGTGCCAGCAGGGGGGGCGGACAGGGCCATGGCTACACCTTC
cdr3_aa: CASRGGGQGHGYTF

d_call: .
v_call: TRBV5-6
j_call: TRBJ1-1
clone_size: .
cdr3_nt: TGTGCCAGCAGCCAGGGCGCTGCCGCTGAAGCTTTCTTT
cdr3_aa: CASSQGAAAEAFF

d_call: .
v_call: TRBV9
j_call: TRBJ2-5
clone_size: .
cdr3_nt: TGTGCCAGCAGCGTAGCAGGCAGACATCAAGAGACCCAGTACTTC
cdr3_aa: CASSVAGRHQETQYF

d_call: .
v_call: TRBV19
j_call: TRBJ1-1
clone_size: .
cdr3_nt: TGTGCCAGTAGACCCCCGGCAGGCGGGCCTGAAGCTTTCTTT
cdr3_aa: CASRPPAGGPEAFF

d_call: TRBD1
v_call: TRBV4-3
j_call: TRBJ1-2
clone_size: .
cdr3_nt: TGCGCCAGCAGCCACGTAGGGACAGGGAGAGGCTACACCTTC
cdr3_aa: CASSHVGTGRGYTF

d_call: .
v_call: TRBV10-3
j_call: TRBJ2-5
clone_size: .
cdr3_nt: TGTGCCATCAGTGAGTCGGGTCAGGGGTCATCCCAAGAGACCCAGTACTTC
cdr3_aa: CAISESGQGSSQETQYF

d_call: TRBD1
v_call: TRBV18
j_call: TRBJ1-3
clone_size: .
cdr3_nt: TGTGCCAGCTCACCACCGGGACAGGCGAGCGCTGCGGATTTT
cdr3_aa: CASSPPGQASAADF

d_call: TRBD1
v_call: TRBV2
j_call: TRBJ1-2
clone_size: .
cdr3_nt: TGTGCCAGCAGTCGAGACAGGGAGGCTGGCTACACCTTC
cdr3_aa: CASSRDREAGYTF